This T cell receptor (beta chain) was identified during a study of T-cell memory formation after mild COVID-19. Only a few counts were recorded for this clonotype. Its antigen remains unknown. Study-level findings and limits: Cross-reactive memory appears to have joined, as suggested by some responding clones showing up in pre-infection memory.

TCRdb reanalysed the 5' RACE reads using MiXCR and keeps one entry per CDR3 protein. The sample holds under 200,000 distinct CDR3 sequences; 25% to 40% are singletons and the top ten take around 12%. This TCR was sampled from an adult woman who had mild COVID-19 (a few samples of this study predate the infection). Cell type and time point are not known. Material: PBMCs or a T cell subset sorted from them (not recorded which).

The DNA for the CDR3 is TGTGCCAGCAGTTGGACAGGGAGTTCCTACGAGCAGTACTTC. Translated, it gives CASSWTGSSYEQYF. The chain uses TRBV6-6 and TRBJ2-7, with 8 bases matching TRBD1. V trimming: 4 bases; J trimming: 1 base; junction bases outside the gene matches: 3. Germline V gives CDR1 MNHNY, CDR2 SVGAGI (reference sequence). This CDR3 contains 14 residues.